The clone carrying this TCR beta chain is a singleton in its sample. The CDR3 sequence is 16 residues long. From germline, CDR1 is SGDLS and CDR2 YYNGEE. The trim removed 3 bases at V and 0 bases at J, leaving 6 bases unmatched. These data originate in a study of blood T cell repertoires in COVID-19. About the study: There were acute and convalescent COVID-19 samples, and they came from the United States, Italy and Spain. PBMCs, B-cell-depleted T cells, or T cells were the source of the cDNA or gDNA that made up the material.

This table comes from immunoSEQ multiplex PCR, and its TCRdb copy is limited to in-frame clones, with some not included. The table records about 24,000 clones, roughly 77% of them present only once. Seattle-derived patients entered the study during active infection and were followed longitudinally. The chain carries TRBV9 and TRBJ2-1, with 7 bases aligning to TRBD1. The sequenced material came from peripheral blood. This receptor was identified in a woman in her 70s with COVID-19, enrolled during active disease. This CDR3 is CASSARQGSSYNEQFF. CDR3 sequence (DNA): TGTGCCAGCAGCGCCCGACAGGGTAGCTCCTACAATGAGCAGTTCTTC.